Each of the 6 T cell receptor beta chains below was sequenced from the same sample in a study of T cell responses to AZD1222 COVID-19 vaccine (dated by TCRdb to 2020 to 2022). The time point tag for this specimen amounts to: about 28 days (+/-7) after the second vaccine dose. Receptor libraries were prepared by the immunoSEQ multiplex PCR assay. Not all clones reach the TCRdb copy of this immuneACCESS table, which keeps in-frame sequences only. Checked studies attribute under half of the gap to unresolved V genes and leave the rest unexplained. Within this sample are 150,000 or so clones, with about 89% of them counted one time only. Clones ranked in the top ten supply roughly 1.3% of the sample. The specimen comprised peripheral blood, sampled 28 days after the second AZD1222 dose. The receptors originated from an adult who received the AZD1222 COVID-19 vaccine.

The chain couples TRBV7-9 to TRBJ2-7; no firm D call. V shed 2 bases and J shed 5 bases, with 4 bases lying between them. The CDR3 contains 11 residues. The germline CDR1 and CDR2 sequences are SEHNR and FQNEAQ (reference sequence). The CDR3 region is CASSLINEQYF. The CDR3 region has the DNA TGTGCCAGCAGCTTAATTAACGAGCAGTACTTC.

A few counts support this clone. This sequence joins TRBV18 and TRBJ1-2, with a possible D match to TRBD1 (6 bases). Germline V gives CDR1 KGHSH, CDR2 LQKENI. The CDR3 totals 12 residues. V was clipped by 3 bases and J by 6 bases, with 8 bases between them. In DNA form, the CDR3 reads TGTGCCAGCTCACCCGAGGGGGATGGCTACACCTTC. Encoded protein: CASSPEGDGYTF.

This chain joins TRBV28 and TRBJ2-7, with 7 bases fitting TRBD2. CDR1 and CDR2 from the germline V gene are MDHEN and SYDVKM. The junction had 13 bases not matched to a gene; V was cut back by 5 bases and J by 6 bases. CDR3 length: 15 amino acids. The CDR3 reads CASSPLLGLDLEQYF. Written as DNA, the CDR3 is TGTGCCAGCAGTCCCCTCCTTGGACTAGATCTCGAGCAGTACTTC.

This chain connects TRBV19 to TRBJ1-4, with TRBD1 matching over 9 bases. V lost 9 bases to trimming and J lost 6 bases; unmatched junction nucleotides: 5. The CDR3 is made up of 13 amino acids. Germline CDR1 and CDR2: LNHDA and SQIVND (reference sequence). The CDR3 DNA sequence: TGTGCCAGACCCAGGACAGGGGATGAAAAACTGTTTTTT. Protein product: CARPRTGDEKLFF.

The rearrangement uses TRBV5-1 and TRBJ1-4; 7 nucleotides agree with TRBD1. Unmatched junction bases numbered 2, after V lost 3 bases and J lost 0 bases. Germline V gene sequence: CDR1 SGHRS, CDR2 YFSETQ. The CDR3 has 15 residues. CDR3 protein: CASSSGQATNEKLFF. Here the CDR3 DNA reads TGCGCCAGCAGCTCCGGACAGGCAACTAATGAAAAACTGTTTTTT.

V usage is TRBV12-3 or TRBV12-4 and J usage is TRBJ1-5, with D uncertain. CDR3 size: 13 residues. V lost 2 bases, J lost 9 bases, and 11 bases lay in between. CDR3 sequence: CASSLNRQAPQHF. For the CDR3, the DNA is TGTGCCAGCAGTTTAAACCGTCAGGCGCCCCAGCATTTT.